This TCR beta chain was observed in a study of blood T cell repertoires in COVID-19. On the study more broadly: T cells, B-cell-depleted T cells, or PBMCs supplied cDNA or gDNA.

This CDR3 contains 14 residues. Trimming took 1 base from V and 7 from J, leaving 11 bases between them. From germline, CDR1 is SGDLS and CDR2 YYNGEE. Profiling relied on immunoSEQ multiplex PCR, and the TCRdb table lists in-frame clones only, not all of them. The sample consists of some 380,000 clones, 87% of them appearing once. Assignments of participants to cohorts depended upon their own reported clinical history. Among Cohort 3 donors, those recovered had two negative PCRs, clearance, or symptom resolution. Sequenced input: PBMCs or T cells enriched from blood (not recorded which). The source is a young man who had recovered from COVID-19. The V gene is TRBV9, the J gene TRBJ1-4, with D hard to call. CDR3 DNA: TGTGCCAGCAGCGTAAGAGGGTTGGGTGAAAAACTGTTTTTT. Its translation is CASSVRGLGEKLFF.